This T cell receptor beta chain came from a study of post-analysis software for immune sequencing data. General study points: The study found TRBV5-6, TRBV5-1 and TRBV20-1 among 5 or 6 TRBV segments more frequent in patients than controls. With F measure, samples from one preparation batch clustered together strongly. For normalized Chao1 diversity, multiple sclerosis patients scored significantly lower than controls did.

Comments on this clonotype: Its antigen is unknown.

The library was made from cDNA and included unique molecular identifiers. TCRdb analysed the PCR reads with MiXCR anew, one entry per CDR3 protein. Found here are 800,000 to 950,000 distinct CDR3 sequences, roughly 50% of them singletons; the top ten hold approximately 4.4%. Germline CDR1 SGHTA, CDR2 FQGTGA. J was trimmed by 0 bases and V by 4 bases; bases with no gene match: 13. There are 18 residues in the CDR3. The chain recombines TRBV7-3 with TRBJ2-3; TRBD2 matches 7 bases. The clonotype was recovered from a girl aged 5 to 17 with multiple sclerosis. Sequenced: blood. This CDR3 reads CASSYRPGLPKSTDTQYF. In DNA, the CDR3 is TGTGCCAGCAGCTATCGACCGGGACTACCTAAAAGCACAGATACGCAGTATTTT.